This TCR beta chain was sequenced for a study of T cells in Graves' hyperthyroidism and ophthalmopathy. This clonotype showed up many times. Its antigen is not known. Whole-study results and caveats: Before onset, by a median of approximately 6.8 months, the model predicted ophthalmopathy. Blood also contained most expanded thyroid clonotypes above 0.001.

The CDR3 totals 15 residues. CDR1 is SGHRS, CDR2 YFSETQ, per germline. With 4 bases clipped from V and 2 bases from J, the junction kept 3 bases outside the gene matches. RNA transcripts gave rise to amplified TCR beta CDR3 regions. First-round RT-PCR of the TCR CDR3 relied on the HTBI primer set. TCRdb re-derived calls from the multiplex PCR reads in MiXCR, one entry per CDR3 protein. The table records 200,000 to 300,000 distinct CDR3 sequences, 16% of them present only once. Sequences were obtained from blood. The genes are TRBV5-1 and TRBJ2-3; 11 positions agree with TRBD2. This TCR was sampled from a woman between 18 and 29 years old with Graves' ophthalmopathy. The CDR3: CASSDSGRATDTQYF. DNA for the CDR3: TGCGCCAGCAGCGATAGCGGGAGGGCCACAGATACGCAGTATTTT.